This TCR beta chain was sequenced for a study of cytomegalovirus exposure and HLA in healthy donors. Study-level findings and limits: The tendency of first-cohort TCR clusters to co-occur in the 90 to 150 validation repertoires emerged from a later analysis.

Concerning this clone: The antigen is not known.

Libraries were prepared by immunoSEQ multiplex PCR; TCRdb keeps only in-frame clonotypes and omits some of them. The sample holds fewer than 200,000 clones, 75% to 90% seen once. The CDR3 is 16 residues long. V lost 3 bases to trimming and J lost 2 bases; unmatched junction nucleotides: 5. Per germline, CDR1 SGDLS and CDR2 YYNGEE. The origin of this receptor is a woman aged 18-29 years in good health and CMV-seronegative. Sequencing input: PBMCs. This rearrangement joins TRBV9 to TRBJ2-7; 13 bases fit TRBD2. The CDR3 DNA reads TGTGCCAGCAGCGCCTCAGGACTAGCGGGAGCCTACGAGCAGTACTTC. This gives the protein CASSASGLAGAYEQYF.